This T cell receptor (beta chain) comes out of a study of T cell repertoires in ileal Crohn's disease (dated by TCRdb to about 2019). Regarding the study in general: Median disease duration was around 8 years, and around 35% of patients were identified as active smokers at the time of surgery. A total of 171 mucosal samples from roughly 60 patients were sequenced, collected from several sites on the surgical specimen and at postoperative endoscopy. For commercial TCRB immunosequencing, around 0.5 micrograms of biopsy DNA were submitted for each sample. The study was conducted in parallel with a multicentre cohort that was designed to identify predictors of early endoscopic recurrence following ileocolonic resection. Surgery was performed for a complication in all patients, with stricturing disease in roughly 61% and penetrating disease in roughly 40%. A Rutgeerts score above i0 was used to define endoscopic postoperative recurrence. Roughly half of the patients were given postoperative therapy, with about 17 on anti-TNF agents and over 9 on thiopurines. TCR repertoire analysis was done in about 59 Crohn's disease patients from a prospective multicentre cohort. The M0 samples consisted of biopsies taken from the inflamed part of the ileum within the surgical resection specimen. Points the paper makes about the study in general: Sorted CD8 T cells carried more high-frequency clones than CD4 T cells, suggesting mucosal expansions were mainly CD8. Mucosal CD4 and CD8 T cells were sorted and sequenced only in a subgroup of patients, the size of which was not stated. Patients who were active smokers at surgery had a significantly higher proportion of clonal expansions than non-smokers (about 25% vs 20%, p=0.02). Endoscopic recurrence was found to be associated with higher high-frequency clone percentages at surgery, and recurrence was observed in all patients with clonality above 26.8% (18/57).

This sample's time point label indicates: inflamed ileum from the surgical specimen. Adults with ileal or ileocolonic Crohn's disease and an indication for ileocolonic resection were eligible for inclusion. Before DNA extraction, whole ileal mucosal biopsies were kept frozen at -80 degrees C. Genomic DNA was extracted from frozen whole biopsies with a TRizol-based method and quantified on a NanoDrop 2000 spectrophotometer. Regarding this clone: The antigen it binds to is not known. No base-level quality is on record; no much larger clone is a single base apart.

Library preparation was by the immunoSEQ multiplex PCR assay. A two-step, amplification bias-controlled multiplex PCR was used by Adaptive Biotechnology to amplify CDR3 regions from genomic DNA. Primers for every V and J gene segment were used in the first PCR, and barcodes and Illumina adapters were added in the second PCR. CDR3 libraries were sequenced on an Illumina instrument. The paper's data handling went like this. The analysis used both the pipelines supplied by the vendor and custom analysis of the raw data in R/Bioconductor with R version 3.3.0. Clonality, ranging from 0 to 1, was calculated as the inverse of the normalised Shannon entropy of all productive clones. The repertoire share taken up by the top 100 clones defined high-frequency clones, and only clones that passed a 95% confidence test were kept. The Simpson index measured repertoire diversity, and the Morisita-Horn index measured overlap between samples. TCRdb's version of the immuneACCESS table is confined to in-frame rearrangements and falls short of the full clone set. An unresolved V gene accounts for under half of the shortfall where checked; the remainder is of unknown origin. V and J calls and clone size come straight from that table; D and trimming were deduced from the DNA. In this sample the table shows some 17,000 clones, about 76% of which occur a single time. The ten largest clonotypes hold around 4% of the sample.

The cysteine opens and the phenylalanine closes a CDR3 of 15 amino acids. Kept here is only the CDR3 DNA, which spans 45 bases and is read in frame from base 1. The sample comprised ileal tissue. The clonotype originates from an adult with Crohn's disease. The chain was built from TRBV21-1 and TRBJ2-7; the D call TRBD1 from the table was never checked on the DNA. TRBV21-1 is a pseudogene segment. CDR3 loop: CASSTPQGPSYEQYF. The nucleotide sequence reads as follows: TGTGCCAGCAGCACCCCACAGGGCCCCTCCTACGAGCAGTACTTC.